This T cell receptor beta chain was documented in a study of cytomegalovirus exposure and HLA in healthy donors. Study outcomes and limitations: Presence/absence analyses treated sequencing depth as roughly uniform across donors.

The germline V gene has CDR1 SGHVS and CDR2 FQNEAQ. V lost 6 bases and J lost 0, with 9 bases in between. The CDR3 is 13 amino acids. Donors sampled were nominally healthy, though unrecorded immune exposures were likely. As for this clone: What it binds is not known.

The study ran its PCR with 60 Vbeta and 13 Jbeta primers. The data were produced by immunoSEQ multiplex PCR, yet TCRdb's version contains in-frame clones alone and is incomplete. The sample includes roughly 200,000 clones, roughly 80% of them seen just once. The origin of this receptor is a woman aged 18-29 years in good health and CMV-seronegative. The sequenced material came from PBMCs. The chain uses TRBV7-8 and TRBJ2-7, with D possibly matching TRBD2 (5 bases). For the CDR3, the DNA is TGTGCCAGCAGTGGGCGGGTCTCCTACGAGCAGTACTTC. This gives the protein CASSGRVSYEQYF.